The subject of this entry is one T cell receptor beta chain. This record comes from a study of blood T cell repertoires in COVID-19. About the research overall: Sites across the United States, Italy and Spain contributed samples from acute and convalescent COVID-19. PBMCs, B-cell-depleted T cells, or T cells provided the cDNA or gDNA that made up the material.

Germline assignment: CDR1 SGHVS and CDR2 FQNEAQ. V gave up 2 bases and J gave up 7 bases, with 15 bases separating them. CDR3 length: 15 amino acids. Authors' analysis steps: Reference gene primer amplification yielded estimated nucleated cell counts. The repertoire was sequenced with immunoSEQ multiplex PCR; TCRdb's copy has only in-frame clones and lacks some. That table furnishes V, J and clone size, whereas the DNA furnished D and trimming. This table holds about 70,000 clones, 85% found once. The TCR was taken from an elderly woman with active or convalescent COVID-19. The sample taken for sequencing was peripheral blood. The rearrangement links TRBV7-8 to TRBJ2-1; D is possibly TRBD2 (5 bases). CDR3 coding DNA: TGTGCCAGCAGCTTACCTCTAGCTCATTGGAATGAGCAGTTCTTC. Protein sequence: CASSLPLAHWNEQFF.